Reported below is one T cell receptor (beta chain). Its antigen remains unidentified. The diagnoses drew upon clinical symptoms, serum thyroxine and TRAb, thyroid ultrasound and orbital computed tomography. This entry belongs to a study of T cells in Graves' hyperthyroidism and ophthalmopathy. Study-level findings and limits: Blood also held most thyroid clonotypes expanded beyond 0.001. Before onset, by a median of about six months, the model predicted ophthalmopathy.

RNA transcripts served as the template for amplifying TCR beta CDR3 regions. HTBI primers were used for first-round RT-PCR of the TCR CDR3. TCRdb fed the multiplex PCR reads into MiXCR, producing one record per CDR3 protein. The profile shows 350,000 or so distinct CDR3 sequences, approximately 17% of them singletons. The V gene's germline CDR1 is LNHNV and CDR2 YYDKDF (reference sequence). The V end lost 5 bases, the J end lost 6 bases, and 20 bases lay between the germline ends. The CDR3 spans 16 residues. V gene TRBV15 combines with J gene TRBJ2-1; weak D call: TRBD2 (7 bases). The sample was blood. This TCR came from a woman aged 25 to 45 with Graves' hyperthyroidism that later progressed to Graves' ophthalmopathy. CDR3 in DNA: TGTGCCACCAGCCGTAGAGGGGGGGCCTATGGCAATGAGCAGTTCTTC. It yields the protein CATSRRGGAYGNEQFF.